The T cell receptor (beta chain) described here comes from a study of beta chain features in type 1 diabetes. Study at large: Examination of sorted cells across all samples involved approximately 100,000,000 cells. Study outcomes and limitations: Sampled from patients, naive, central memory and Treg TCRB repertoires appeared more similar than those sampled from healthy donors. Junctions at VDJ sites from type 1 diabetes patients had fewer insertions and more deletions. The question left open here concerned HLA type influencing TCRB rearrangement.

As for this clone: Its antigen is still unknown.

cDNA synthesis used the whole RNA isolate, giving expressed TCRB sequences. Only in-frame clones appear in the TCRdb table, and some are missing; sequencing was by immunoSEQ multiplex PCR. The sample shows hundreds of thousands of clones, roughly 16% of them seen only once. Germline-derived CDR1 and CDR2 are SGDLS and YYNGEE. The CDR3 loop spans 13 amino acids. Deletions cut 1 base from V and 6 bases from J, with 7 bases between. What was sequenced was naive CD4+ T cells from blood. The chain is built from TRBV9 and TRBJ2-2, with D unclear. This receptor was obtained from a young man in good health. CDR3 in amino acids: CASSVRISGELFF. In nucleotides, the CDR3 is TGTGCCAGCAGCGTACGAATTTCCGGGGAGCTGTTTTTT.